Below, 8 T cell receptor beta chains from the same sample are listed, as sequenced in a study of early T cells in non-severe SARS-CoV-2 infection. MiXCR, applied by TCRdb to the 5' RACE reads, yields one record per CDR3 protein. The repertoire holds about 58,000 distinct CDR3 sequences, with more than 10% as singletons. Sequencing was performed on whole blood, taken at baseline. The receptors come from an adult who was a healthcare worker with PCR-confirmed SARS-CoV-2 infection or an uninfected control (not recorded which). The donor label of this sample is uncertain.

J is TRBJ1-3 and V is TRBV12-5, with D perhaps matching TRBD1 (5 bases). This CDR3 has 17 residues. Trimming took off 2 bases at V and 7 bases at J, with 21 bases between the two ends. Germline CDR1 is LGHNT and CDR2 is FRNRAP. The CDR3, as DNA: TGTGCTAGTGGTTTGCCCCCGAAGGTCAAGGGGTACAACACCATATATTTT. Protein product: CASGLPPKVKGYNTIYF.

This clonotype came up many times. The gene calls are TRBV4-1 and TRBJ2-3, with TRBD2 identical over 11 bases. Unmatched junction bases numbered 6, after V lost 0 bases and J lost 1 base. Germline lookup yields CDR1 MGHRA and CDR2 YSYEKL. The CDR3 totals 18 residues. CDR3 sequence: CASSQETSGGPRTDTQYF. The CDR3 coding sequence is TGCGCCAGCAGCCAAGAAACTAGCGGGGGACCTCGCACAGATACGCAGTATTTT.

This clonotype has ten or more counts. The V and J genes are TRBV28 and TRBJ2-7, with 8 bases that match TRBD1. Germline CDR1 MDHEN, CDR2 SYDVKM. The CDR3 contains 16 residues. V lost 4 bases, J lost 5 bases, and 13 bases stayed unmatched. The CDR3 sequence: CASSSSEKTGDHEQYV. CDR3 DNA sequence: TGTGCCAGCAGTTCCTCTGAAAAGACAGGGGACCACGAGCAGTACGTC.

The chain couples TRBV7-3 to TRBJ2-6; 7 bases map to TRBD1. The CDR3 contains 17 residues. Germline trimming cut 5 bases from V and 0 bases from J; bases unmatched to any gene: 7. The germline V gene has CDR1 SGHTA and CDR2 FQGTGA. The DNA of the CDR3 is TGTGCCAGCAGCCTGACAGGGATGGACTCTGGGGCCAACGTCCTGACTTTC. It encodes CASSLTGMDSGANVLTF.

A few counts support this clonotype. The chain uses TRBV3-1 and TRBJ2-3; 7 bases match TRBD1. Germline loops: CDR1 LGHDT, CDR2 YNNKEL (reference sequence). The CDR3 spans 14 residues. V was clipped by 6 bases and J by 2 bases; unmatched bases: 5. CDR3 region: CASSRQGSTDTQYF. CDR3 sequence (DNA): TGTGCCAGCAGTCGACAGGGATCCACAGATACGCAGTATTTT.

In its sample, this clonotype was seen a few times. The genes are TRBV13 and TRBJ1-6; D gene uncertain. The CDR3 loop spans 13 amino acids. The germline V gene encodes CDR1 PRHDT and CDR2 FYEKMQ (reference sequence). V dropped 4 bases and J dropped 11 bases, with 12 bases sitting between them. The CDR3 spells CASSSVQLAPLHF. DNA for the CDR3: TGTGCCAGCAGCTCCGTACAACTGGCACCCCTCCACTTT.

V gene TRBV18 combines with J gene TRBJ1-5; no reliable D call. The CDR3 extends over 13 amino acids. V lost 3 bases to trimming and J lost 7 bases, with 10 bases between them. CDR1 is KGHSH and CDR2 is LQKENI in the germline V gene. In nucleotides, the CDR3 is TGTGCCAGCTCACCCCCAGGTATGCAGCCCCAGCATTTT. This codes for CASSPPGMQPQHF.

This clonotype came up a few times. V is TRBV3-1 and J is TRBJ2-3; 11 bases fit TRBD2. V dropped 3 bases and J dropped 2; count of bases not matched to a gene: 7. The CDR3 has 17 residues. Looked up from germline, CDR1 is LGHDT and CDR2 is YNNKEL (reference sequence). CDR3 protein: CASSHTLGLAVTDTQYF. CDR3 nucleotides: TGTGCCAGCAGCCACACTCTGGGACTAGCGGTCACAGATACGCAGTATTTT.